Detailed here is one T cell receptor (beta chain). This clonotype was observed at least ten times. Its specific antigen is unknown. Per-base quality was not reported, and no clone a single base away is much larger than it. Explained via the paper, the treatment or condition label denotes: allogeneic hematopoietic cell transplantation with graft depleted of TCRalphabeta T cells and CD19 B cells. TCRalphabeta/CD19-depleted allogeneic hematopoietic cell grafts were given to the transplant recipients, all of whom were children. From the cysteine up to the phenylalanine, the CDR3 has a length of 15 residues. Only CDR3 DNA remains: 45 bases, in frame from the first base. V was cut back by 4 bases and J by 2 bases, leaving a gap of 14 bases between them. For CDR1 and CDR2, the germline V gene lists SGHRS and YFSETQ. This sample was included in a study of T-cell reconstitution after alpha-beta-depleted transplantation in children listed by TCRdb under 2016. Some background on the complete study: The study quantitatively tracked T-cell immune reconstitution after TCRalphabeta/CD19-depleted allogeneic hematopoietic cell transplantation in children using TCR repertoire profiling.

Results and caveats for the whole study, not just this receptor: The apparently early alphabetaT-cell count recovery about two months after transplant was reportedly dependent on only several hundred rapidly expanded clones derived from non-depleted graft cells. The frequencies of hyperexpanded clones fell over the following months, and after one year, T-cell counts and TCRbeta diversity were mostly attributed to newly produced T cells. The high TCRbeta diversity at day 60 in some patients was ascribed to recipient T cells and intrathymic progenitors that had survived conditioning.

Receptors were amplified or captured by PCR. The sequencing machine was an Illumina HiSeq 2500. To normalize quantification of the TCRbeta repertoire, the TCR libraries were built with molecular barcoding that relied on unique molecular identifiers. TCRdb reprocessing: public reads trimmed at Q25 with fastp, clones called with MiXCR, in-frame beta chains kept. Rows with a matching CDR3 protein are joined into one entry that keeps the most common DNA and genes. This sample comprises about 830,000 distinct CDR3 sequences, 15% to 20% of them detected only once. The ten top clones hold 5% of the sample. The receptor was isolated from a male patient between 5 and 17 years old who had a stem cell transplant for acute lymphoblastic leukemia, so the T cells may come from the graft donor. The sequence links TRBV5-1 to TRBJ2-3, with TRBD1 tentatively as D gene (7 bases match). The starting material was PBMCs, mostly from graft donor cells, obtained 360 days after TCRalphabeta/CD19-depleted stem cell transplant. The bases are TGCGCCAGCAGCCTGGAGGGGACAGACACAGATACGCAGTATTTT. Its product reads: CASSLEGTDTDTQYF.